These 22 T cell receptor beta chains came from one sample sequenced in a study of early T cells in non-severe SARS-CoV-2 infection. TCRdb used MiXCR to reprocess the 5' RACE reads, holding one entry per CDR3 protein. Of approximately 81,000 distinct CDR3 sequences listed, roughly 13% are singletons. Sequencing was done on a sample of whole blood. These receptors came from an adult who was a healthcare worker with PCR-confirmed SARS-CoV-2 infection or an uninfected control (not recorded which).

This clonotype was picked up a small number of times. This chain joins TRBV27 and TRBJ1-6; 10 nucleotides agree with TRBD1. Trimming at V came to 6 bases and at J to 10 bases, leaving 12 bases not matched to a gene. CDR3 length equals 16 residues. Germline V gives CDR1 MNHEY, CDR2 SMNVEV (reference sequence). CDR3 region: CASRSPPTGGNSPLHF. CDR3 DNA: TGTGCCAGCAGATCTCCTCCGACAGGGGGCAACTCACCCCTCCACTTT.

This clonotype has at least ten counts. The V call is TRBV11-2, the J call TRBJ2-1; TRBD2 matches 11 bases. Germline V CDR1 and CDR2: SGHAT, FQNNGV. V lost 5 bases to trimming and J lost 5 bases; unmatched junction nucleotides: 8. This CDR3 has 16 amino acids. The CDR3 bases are TGTGCCAGCAGCATCCCGTTAGCGGGAGGGAACAATGAGCAGTTCTTC. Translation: CASSIPLAGGNNEQFF.

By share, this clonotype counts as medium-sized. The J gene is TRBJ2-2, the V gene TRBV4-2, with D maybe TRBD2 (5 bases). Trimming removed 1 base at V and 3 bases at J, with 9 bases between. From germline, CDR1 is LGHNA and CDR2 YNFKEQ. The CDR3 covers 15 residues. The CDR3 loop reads CASSQGVGDTGELFF. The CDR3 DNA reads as TGTGCCAGCAGCCAAGGGGTGGGAGACACCGGGGAGCTGTTTTTT.

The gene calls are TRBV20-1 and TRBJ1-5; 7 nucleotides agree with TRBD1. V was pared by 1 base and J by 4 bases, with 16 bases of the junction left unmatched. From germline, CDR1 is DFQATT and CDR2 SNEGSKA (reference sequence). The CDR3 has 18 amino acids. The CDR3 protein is CSARAFSFRGRGNQPQHF. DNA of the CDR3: TGCAGTGCTAGAGCTTTTTCTTTTAGGGGGCGAGGGAATCAGCCCCAGCATTTT.

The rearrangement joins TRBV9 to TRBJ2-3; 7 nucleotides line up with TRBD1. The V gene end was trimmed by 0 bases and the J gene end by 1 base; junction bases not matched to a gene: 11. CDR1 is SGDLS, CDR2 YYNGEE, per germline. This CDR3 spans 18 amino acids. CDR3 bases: TGTGCCAGCAGCGTAGTTCGAGGGGGCGCGCGGGGCACAGATACGCAGTATTTT. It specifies CASSVVRGGARGTDTQYF.

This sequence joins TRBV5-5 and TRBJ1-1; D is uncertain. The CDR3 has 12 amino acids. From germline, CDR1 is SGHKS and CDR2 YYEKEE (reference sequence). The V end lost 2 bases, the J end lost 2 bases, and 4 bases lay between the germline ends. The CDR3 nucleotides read TGTGCCAGCAGCTTATCCAACACTGAAGCTTTCTTT. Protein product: CASSLSNTEAFF.

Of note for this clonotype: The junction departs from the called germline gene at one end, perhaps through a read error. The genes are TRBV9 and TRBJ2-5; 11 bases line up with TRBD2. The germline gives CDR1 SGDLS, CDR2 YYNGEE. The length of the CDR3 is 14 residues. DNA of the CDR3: TGTGCCAGCAGTGTAGCGGGAGGGGGCGAGACCCAGTACTTC. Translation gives CASSVAGGGETQYF.

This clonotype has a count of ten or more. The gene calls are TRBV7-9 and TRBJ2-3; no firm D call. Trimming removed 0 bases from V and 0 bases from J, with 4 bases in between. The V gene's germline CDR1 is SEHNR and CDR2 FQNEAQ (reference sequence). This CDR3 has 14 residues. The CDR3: CASSLAASTDTQYF. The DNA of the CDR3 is TGTGCCAGCAGCTTAGCTGCTAGCACAGATACGCAGTATTTT.

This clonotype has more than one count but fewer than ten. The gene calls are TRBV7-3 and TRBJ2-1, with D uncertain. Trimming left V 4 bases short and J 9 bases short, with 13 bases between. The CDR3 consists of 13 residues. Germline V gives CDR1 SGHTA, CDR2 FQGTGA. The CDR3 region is CASSSDRMGEQFF. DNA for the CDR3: TGTGCCAGCAGCTCCGACCGGATGGGTGAGCAGTTCTTC. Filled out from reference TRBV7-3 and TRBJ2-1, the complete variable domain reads GAGVSQTPSNKVTEKGKYVELRCDPISGHTALYWYRQSLGQGPEFLIYFQGTGAADDSGLPNDRFFAVRPEGSVSTLKIQRTERGDSAVYLCASSSDRMGEQFFGPGTRLTVL.

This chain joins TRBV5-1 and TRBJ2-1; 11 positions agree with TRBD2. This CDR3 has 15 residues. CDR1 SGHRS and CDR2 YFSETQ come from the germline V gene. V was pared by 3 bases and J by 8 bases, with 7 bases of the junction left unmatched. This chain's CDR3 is CASSSTSGILDEQFF. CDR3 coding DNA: TGCGCCAGCAGCTCGACTAGCGGGATCTTGGATGAGCAGTTCTTC.

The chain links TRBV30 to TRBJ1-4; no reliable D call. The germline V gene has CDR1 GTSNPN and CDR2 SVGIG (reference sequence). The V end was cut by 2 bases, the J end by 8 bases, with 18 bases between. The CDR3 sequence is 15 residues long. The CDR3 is CAWSKRAGSGEKLFF. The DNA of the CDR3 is TGTGCCTGGAGTAAGCGCGCTGGCAGTGGAGAAAAACTGTTTTTT.

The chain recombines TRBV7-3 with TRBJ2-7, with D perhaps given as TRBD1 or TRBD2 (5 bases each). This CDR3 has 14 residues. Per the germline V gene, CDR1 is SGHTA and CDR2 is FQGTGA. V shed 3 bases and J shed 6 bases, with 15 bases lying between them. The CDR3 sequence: CASSFGVEGSEQYF. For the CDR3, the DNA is TGTGCCAGCAGCTTTGGAGTCGAGGGGTCCGAGCAGTACTTC. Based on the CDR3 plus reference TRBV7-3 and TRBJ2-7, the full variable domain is GAGVSQTPSNKVTEKGKYVELRCDPISGHTALYWYRQSLGQGPEFLIYFQGTGAADDSGLPNDRFFAVRPEGSVSTLKIQRTERGDSAVYLCASSFGVEGSEQYFGPGTRLTVT.

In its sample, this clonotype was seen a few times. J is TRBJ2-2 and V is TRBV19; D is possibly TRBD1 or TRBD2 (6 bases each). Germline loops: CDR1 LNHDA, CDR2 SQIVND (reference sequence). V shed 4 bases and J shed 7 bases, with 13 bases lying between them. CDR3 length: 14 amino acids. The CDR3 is CASSNGGWIGELFF. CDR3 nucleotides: TGTGCCAGTAGTAACGGGGGCTGGATCGGGGAGCTGTTTTTT.

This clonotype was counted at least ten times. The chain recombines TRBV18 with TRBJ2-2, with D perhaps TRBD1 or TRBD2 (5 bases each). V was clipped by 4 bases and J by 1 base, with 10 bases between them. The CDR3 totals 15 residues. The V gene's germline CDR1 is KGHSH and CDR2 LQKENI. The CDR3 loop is CASSRDGMNTGELFF. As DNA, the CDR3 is TGTGCCAGCTCACGGGACGGTATGAACACCGGGGAGCTGTTTTTT.

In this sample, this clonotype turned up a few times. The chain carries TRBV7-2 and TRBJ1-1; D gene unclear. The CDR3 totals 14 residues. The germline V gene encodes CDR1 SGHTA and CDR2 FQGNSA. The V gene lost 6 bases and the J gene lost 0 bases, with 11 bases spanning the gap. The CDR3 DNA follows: TGTGCCAGCAGTTTCCCGATGGTGAACACTGAAGCTTTCTTT. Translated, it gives CASSFPMVNTEAFF.

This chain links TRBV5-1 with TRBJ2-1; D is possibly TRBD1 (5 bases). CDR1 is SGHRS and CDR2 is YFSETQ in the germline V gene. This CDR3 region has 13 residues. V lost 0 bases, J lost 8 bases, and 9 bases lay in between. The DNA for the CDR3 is TGCGCCAGCAGCTTGGGCTGGGGCGATGAGCAGTTCTTC. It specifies CASSLGWGDEQFF.

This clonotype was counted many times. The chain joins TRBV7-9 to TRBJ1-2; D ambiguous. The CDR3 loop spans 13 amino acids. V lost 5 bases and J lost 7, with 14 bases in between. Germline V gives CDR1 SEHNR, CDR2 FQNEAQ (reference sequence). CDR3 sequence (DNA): TGTGCCAGCAGCGGCCGGGCTCGCCTTGGCTACACCTTC. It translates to CASSGRARLGYTF.

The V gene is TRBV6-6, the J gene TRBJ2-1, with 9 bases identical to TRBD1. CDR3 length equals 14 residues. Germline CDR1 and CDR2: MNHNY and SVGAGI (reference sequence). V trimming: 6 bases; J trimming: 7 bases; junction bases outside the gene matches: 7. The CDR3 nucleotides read TGTGCCAGCAGAGAAACACAGGGGGCGAATGAGCAGTTCTTC. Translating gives CASRETQGANEQFF.

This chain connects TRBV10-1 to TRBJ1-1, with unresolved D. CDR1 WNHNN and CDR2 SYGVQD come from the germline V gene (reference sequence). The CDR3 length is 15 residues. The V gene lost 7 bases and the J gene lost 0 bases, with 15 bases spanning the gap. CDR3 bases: TGCGCCAGCACCCCGAACCGAAACATGAACACTGAAGCTTTCTTT. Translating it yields CASTPNRNMNTEAFF.

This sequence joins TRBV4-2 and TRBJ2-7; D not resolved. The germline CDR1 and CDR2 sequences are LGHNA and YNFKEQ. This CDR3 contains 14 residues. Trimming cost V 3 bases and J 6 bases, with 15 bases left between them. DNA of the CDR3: TGTGCCAGCAGCCATTTGAGCAGTGAGGCCGAGCAGTACTTC. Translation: CASSHLSSEAEQYF.

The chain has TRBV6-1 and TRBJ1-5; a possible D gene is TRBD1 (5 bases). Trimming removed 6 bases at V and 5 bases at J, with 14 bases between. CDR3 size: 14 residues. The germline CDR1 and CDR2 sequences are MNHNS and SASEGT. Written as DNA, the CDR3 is TGTGCCAGCAGGAGATTCCCGGGGGATCAGCCCCAGCATTTT. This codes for CASRRFPGDQPQHF.

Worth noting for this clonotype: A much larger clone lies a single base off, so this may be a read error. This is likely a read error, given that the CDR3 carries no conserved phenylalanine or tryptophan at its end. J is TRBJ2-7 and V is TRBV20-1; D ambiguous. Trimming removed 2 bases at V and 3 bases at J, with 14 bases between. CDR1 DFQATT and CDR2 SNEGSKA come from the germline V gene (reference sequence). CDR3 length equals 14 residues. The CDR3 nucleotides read TGCAGTGCTAGAATCCCATCCAGTTTCTACGAGCAGTACTAC. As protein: CSARIPSSFYEQYY.